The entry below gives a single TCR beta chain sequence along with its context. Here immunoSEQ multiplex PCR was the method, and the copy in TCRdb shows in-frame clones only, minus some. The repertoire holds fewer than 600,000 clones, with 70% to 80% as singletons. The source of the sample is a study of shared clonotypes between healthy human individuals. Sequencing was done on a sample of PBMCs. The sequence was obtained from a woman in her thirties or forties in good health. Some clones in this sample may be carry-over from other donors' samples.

The CDR3 reads CASSLNEYSRAAETQYF. For the CDR3, the DNA is TGTGCCAGCAGCTTAAACGAGTATAGTAGGGCTGCAGAGACCCAGTACTTC. This chain connects TRBV7-2 to TRBJ2-5; D remains ambiguous. Looked up from germline, CDR1 is SGHTA and CDR2 is FQGNSA. The germline V and J ends were trimmed by 2 bases and 4 bases, with 20 bases remaining between them. This CDR3 has 17 residues.